This T cell receptor beta chain was documented in a study of control samples from healthy donors and cancer patients. CDR1 and CDR2 (germline): LGHDT, YNNKEL (reference sequence). V shed 1 base and J shed 8 bases, with 6 bases lying between them. This CDR3 is built from 13 residues. Assay used: immunoSEQ multiplex PCR; TCRdb lists only in-frame clones, some missing. The table shows under 65,000 clones, with roughly 86% occurring only once. This clone occurred a few times. The chain employs TRBV3-1 (or the pseudogene TRBV3-2) and TRBJ1-6; D unresolved. The sequenced material came from PBMCs. This clonotype was obtained from a woman aged 60-75 years with lung cancer. In nucleotides, the CDR3 is TGTGCCAGCAGCCAAGTTCCCCATTCACCCCTCCACTTT. This gives the protein CASSQVPHSPLHF.